This T cell receptor beta chain was sequenced in a study of vaccination and CD4 T cells after COVID-19. The V end was cut by 1 base, the J end by 8 bases, with 8 bases between. Germline values: CDR1 SEHNR, CDR2 FQNEAQ (reference sequence). The CDR3 sequence is 12 residues long. Noted treatment: roughly ten-day PBMC culture with coronavirus spike peptide pools or control peptides (ViraFEST assay). CD4+ T cells that had been cultured provided DNA sequenced with the Oncomine TCR Beta short-read assay. Using its own MiXCR run on the PCR reads, TCRdb lists one record per CDR3 protein. The sample holds 7,000 to 8,500 distinct CDR3 sequences, less than 60% seen once. This clonotype was recorded only once. Its antigen is still unknown.

The sequence came from a human donor who had recovered from COVID-19. The sequenced sample consisted of CD4+ T cells from blood, cultured in vitro. The V gene is TRBV7-9, the J gene TRBJ1-1, with D possibly matching TRBD1 (5 bases). The CDR3 loop is CASSLVGQEAFF. In DNA form, the CDR3 reads TGTGCCAGCAGCTTAGTAGGACAAGAAGCTTTCTTT.